The 6 T cell receptor beta chains below were found in one sample sequenced in a study of CD8+CD57+ T cells in acquired aplastic anemia. Genomic DNA templated the TCR beta VDJ and CDR3 profiling. TCRdb fed the reads into MiXCR, producing one record per CDR3 protein. The data show around 430,000 distinct CDR3 sequences, less than 35% seen once. Patients selected for sequencing had displayed CD8+CD57+ cell expansion by flow cytometry. Sequencing was performed on sorted CD4+, CD8+, or CD8+CD57+ T cells (not recorded which) from PBMCs. The receptors were sampled from a human donor with aplastic anemia.

This clonotype was detected ten times or more. The rearrangement joins TRBV19 to TRBJ1-5; TRBD1 might be the D (6 bases). The CDR3 contains 14 residues. Germline-derived CDR1 and CDR2 are LNHDA and SQIVND (reference sequence). V lost 1 base and J 7 bases, leaving 11 bases between the germline ends. This CDR3 is CASSIVTGGQPQHF. In DNA, the CDR3 is TGTGCCAGTAGTATAGTAACTGGGGGCCAGCCCCAGCATTTT.

This clonotype was counted at least ten times. The chain has TRBV25-1 and TRBJ1-6, with D hard to call. This CDR3 is built from 15 residues. V was shortened by 7 bases and J by 1 base, with 11 bases between the two germline ends. Germline assignment: CDR1 MGHDK and CDR2 SYGVNS. This CDR3 reads CASKPVGSYNSPLHF. The CDR3 nucleotides are TGTGCCAGCAAGCCGGTAGGGTCCTATAATTCACCCCTCCACTTT. The full variable domain, completed using reference TRBV25-1 and TRBJ1-6, is EADIYQTPRYLVIGTGKKITLECSQTMGHDKMYWYQQDPGMELHLIHYSYGVNSTEKGDLSSESTVSRIRTEHFPLTLESARPSHTSQYLCASKPVGSYNSPLHFGNGTRLTVT.

There are a few counts of this clonotype. This sequence joins TRBV5-4 and TRBJ1-1; D is undetermined. CDR1 and CDR2 (germline): SGHNT, YYREEE (reference sequence). V dropped 0 bases and J dropped 4 bases, with 10 bases sitting between them. There are 14 residues in the CDR3. The CDR3 DNA reads as TGTGCCAGCAGCTTGGCTGCGGAATCCACTGAAGCTTTCTTT. Translating gives CASSLAAESTEAFF. The complete variable domain, with remaining parts taken from reference TRBV5-4 and TRBJ1-1, reads ETGVTQSPTHLIKTRGQQVTLRCSSQSGHNTVSWYQQALGQGPQFIFQYYREEENGRGNFPPRFSGLQFPNYSSELNVNALELDDSALYLCASSLAAESTEAFFGQGTRLTVV.

This clonotype was observed a handful of times. This chain links TRBV14 with TRBJ2-1; D is possibly TRBD1 or TRBD2 (5 bases each). CDR1 and CDR2 (germline): SGHDN, FVKESK. This CDR3 comprises 15 residues. The ends were cut back, 3 bases at V and 8 bases at J, with 17 bases in the middle. CDR3 in DNA: TGTGCCAGCAGCCATATGGGGAGACAGTTTCATGAGCAGTTCTTC. Translating it yields CASSHMGRQFHEQFF.

J is TRBJ2-7 and V is TRBV12-3 or TRBV12-4, with 13 bases matching TRBD2. V lost 1 base to trimming and J lost 3 bases; unmatched junction nucleotides: 9. This CDR3 is built from 18 residues. Here the CDR3 reads CASSLGLTSGRILYEQYF. The CDR3, as DNA: TGTGCCAGCAGTTTAGGCTTGACTAGCGGGAGGATTCTCTACGAGCAGTACTTC.

The rearrangement uses TRBV19 and TRBJ2-3; 10 positions agree with TRBD2. In germline, CDR1 is LNHDA, CDR2 SQIVND (reference sequence). Trimming cost V 3 bases and J 3 bases; bases outside gene matches: 9. The CDR3 runs to 17 residues. CDR3 sequence (DNA): TGTGCCAGTAGTATCCCTACTCTAGCGGGAGAGACAGATACGCAGTATTTT. Protein: CASSIPTLAGETDTQYF.